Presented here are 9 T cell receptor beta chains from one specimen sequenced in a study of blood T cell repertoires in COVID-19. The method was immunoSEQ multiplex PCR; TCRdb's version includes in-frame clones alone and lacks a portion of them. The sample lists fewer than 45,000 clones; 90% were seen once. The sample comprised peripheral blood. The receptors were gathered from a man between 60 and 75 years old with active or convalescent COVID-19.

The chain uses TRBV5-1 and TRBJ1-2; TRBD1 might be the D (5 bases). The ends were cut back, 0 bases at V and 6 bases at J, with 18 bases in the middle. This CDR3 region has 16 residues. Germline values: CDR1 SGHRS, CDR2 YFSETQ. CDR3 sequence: CASSLVSGGGVHGYTF. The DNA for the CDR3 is TGCGCCAGCAGCTTGGTTAGCGGTGGAGGGGTCCATGGCTACACCTTC.

In DNA form, the CDR3 reads TGCAGTGCTAGTTTGGGGGCCAAATCAACCAACTATGGCTACACCTTC. Residues: CSASLGAKSTNYGYTF. The chain joins TRBV20-1 to TRBJ1-2; D is perhaps TRBD1 (6 bases). The V and J ends lost 3 bases and 2 bases respectively, with 19 bases between them. CDR3 length: 16 amino acids. Germline CDR1 and CDR2: DFQATT and SNEGSKA (reference sequence).

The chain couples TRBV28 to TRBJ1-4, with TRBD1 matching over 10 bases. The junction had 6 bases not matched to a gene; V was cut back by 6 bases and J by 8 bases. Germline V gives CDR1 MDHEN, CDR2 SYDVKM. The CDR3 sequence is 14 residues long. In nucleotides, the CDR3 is TGTGCCAGCAGGGGGACAGGGGAAGGAGAAAAACTGTTTTTT. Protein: CASRGTGEGEKLFF.

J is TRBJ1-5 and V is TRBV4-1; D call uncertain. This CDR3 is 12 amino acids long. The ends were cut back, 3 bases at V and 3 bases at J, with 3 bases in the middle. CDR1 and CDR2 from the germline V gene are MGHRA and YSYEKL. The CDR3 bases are TGCGCCAGCAGCCATATCAATCAGCCCCAGCATTTT. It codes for CASSHINQPQHF.

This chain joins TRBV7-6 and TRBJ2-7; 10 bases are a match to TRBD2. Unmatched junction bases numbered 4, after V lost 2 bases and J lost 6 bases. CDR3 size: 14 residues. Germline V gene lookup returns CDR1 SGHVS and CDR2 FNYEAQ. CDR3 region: CASSLLAGDREQYF. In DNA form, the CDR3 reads TGTGCCAGCAGCTTACTAGCGGGAGACCGCGAGCAGTACTTC.

Here the CDR3 reads CASIPGTRGTQYF. In DNA, the CDR3 is TGTGCCAGCATTCCCGGCACCAGGGGGACGCAGTATTTT. The gene calls are TRBV6-5 and TRBJ2-3; the match to TRBD1 covers 7 bases. The CDR3 spans 13 residues. CDR1 MNHEY and CDR2 SVGAGI come from the germline V gene. The ends lost 7 bases at V and 9 bases at J; junction bases unmatched: 10.

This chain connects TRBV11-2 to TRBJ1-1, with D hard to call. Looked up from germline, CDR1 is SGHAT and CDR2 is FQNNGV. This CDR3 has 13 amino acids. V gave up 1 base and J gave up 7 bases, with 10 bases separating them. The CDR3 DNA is TGTGCCAGCAGCTTAGGGAGGCGAGGTGAAGCTTTCTTT. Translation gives CASSLGRRGEAFF.

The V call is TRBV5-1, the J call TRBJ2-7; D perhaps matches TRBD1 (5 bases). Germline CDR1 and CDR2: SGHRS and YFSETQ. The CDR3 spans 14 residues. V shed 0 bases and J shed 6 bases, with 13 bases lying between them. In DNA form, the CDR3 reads TGCGCCAGCAGCTTGGATTCTAGACAGTTCGAGCAGTACTTC. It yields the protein CASSLDSRQFEQYF.

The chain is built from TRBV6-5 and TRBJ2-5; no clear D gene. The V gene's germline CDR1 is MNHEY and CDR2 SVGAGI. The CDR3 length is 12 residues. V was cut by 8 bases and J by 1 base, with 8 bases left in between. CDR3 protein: CASVWAQETQYF. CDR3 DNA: TGTGCCAGCGTCTGGGCCCAAGAGACCCAGTACTTC.